This paragraph covers one TCR beta chain sequence. Its target is not known. This sample was included in a study of cytomegalovirus exposure and HLA in healthy donors. The PCR made use of 60 Vbeta and 13 Jbeta primers. Methods used by the authors: An analysis that came later counted 70 million to 100 million unique TCR beta chains, 10 million to 11 million shared. The method was immunoSEQ multiplex PCR; TCRdb's version includes in-frame clones alone and lacks a portion of them. The V and J calls and clone size are taken from that table; D and trimming were inferred from the DNA. The repertoire includes fewer than 200,000 clones, around 68% of them detected once, and approximately 1.5% sits in the top ten. Study-level results: Upon later analysis, HLA-associated TCR beta chains proved more clonally expanded than other, equally common chains.

Material: PBMCs. The receptor was isolated from a girl between 10 and 17 years old in good health and CMV-seronegative.

CDR3: CASGYEGVQPQHF. As DNA, the CDR3 is TGTGCCAGCGGGTATGAGGGCGTTCAGCCCCAGCATTTT. The V and J genes are TRBV6-5 and TRBJ1-5, with no clear D. This CDR3 is built from 13 residues. From germline, CDR1 is MNHEY and CDR2 SVGAGI. V lost 8 bases to trimming and J lost 6 bases, with 14 bases between them.